What follows is one T cell receptor (beta chain) and its context. The data derive from a study of blood T cell repertoires in COVID-19. Trimming left V 5 bases short and J 5 bases short, with 13 bases between. Germline V gene lookup returns CDR1 SQVTM and CDR2 ANQGSEA. The CDR3 contains 13 residues. Assay used: immunoSEQ multiplex PCR; TCRdb lists only in-frame clones, some missing. The table records 120,000 to 150,000 clones, approximately 90% of them present only once. What was sequenced was peripheral blood. The receptor was isolated from a woman at least 80 years old with acute or convalescent COVID-19. The chain recombines TRBV29-1 with TRBJ2-1, with D maybe TRBD1 (6 bases). The CDR3 DNA follows: TGCAGCGTTTCAGGGGCCCTACACAATGAGCAGTTCTTC. Protein sequence: CSVSGALHNEQFF.